The clone carrying this TCR beta chain appeared a few times. CDR1 is SGHAT, CDR2 FQNNGV, per germline. This CDR3 region has 13 residues. With V trimmed by 5 bases and J by 8 bases, 2 bases remained unmatched. TCRdb's table, derived via immunoSEQ multiplex PCR, lists solely in-frame clones and lacks some. The sample lists 95,000 to 150,000 clones, approximately 90% seen once, with over 1.5% in the top ten. This record comes from a study of T cell responses to AZD1222 COVID-19 vaccine. The sample here was peripheral blood, taken on day 0 of AZD1222 vaccination. This TCR was sampled from an adult in good health. The chain has TRBV11-2 and TRBJ2-4, with 11 bases that match TRBD1. CDR3 nucleotides: TGTGCCAGCAGCCTGGGACAGGGGGACATTCAGTACTTC. The encoded protein is CASSLGQGDIQYF.